A single T cell receptor (beta chain) is shown here with its context. No cognate antigen has been identified for it. Per-nucleotide qualities are absent, and no much larger clonotype sits a single base away. The data were obtained in a study of glioma-infiltrating T cells after dendritic cell vaccination (TCRdb year 2016). The study in broad terms: A cohort of roughly 15 glioblastoma patients from Phase I and II dendritic cell vaccination trials was included, of whom 9 were newly diagnosed and 6 had recurrent disease. The vaccine consisted of monocyte-derived dendritic cells cultured less than 9 days with IL-4 and GM-CSF, then pulsed overnight with autologous tumor lysate. Tumor-infiltrating lymphocyte content was quantified and tumor and blood repertoires were compared in dendritic cell-vaccinated glioblastoma patients by deep sequencing of TCR beta CDR3 regions. Each patient was given three intradermal dendritic cell vaccine injections, spaced two weeks apart, in the arm below the axilla. Survival after dendritic cell vaccination was correlated with TCR sequencing metrics, including TIL content and tumor-blood repertoire overlap. Autologous tumor lysate-pulsed dendritic cell vaccination was administered to the patients between about 2003 and 2013. Study-wide conclusions, independent of this receptor: No direct relationship between TCR clonality and survival was found, suggesting a diverse polyclonal response may matter. The TCR overlap response model with three groups was called speculative and said to need prospective validation. The cohort was small and heterogeneous, with few patients having full blood and tumor sets and even fewer initial-recurrent tumor pairs. Higher estimated pretreatment TIL content predicted longer time to progression and overall survival after dendritic cell vaccination.

Using the immunoSEQ assay, TCRB CDR3 regions were amplified from approximately 2.1 micrograms of genomic DNA, or from all available DNA when less than that was on hand. For multiplex PCR, 60 forward primers for TCR V beta segments and 13 reverse primers for J beta segments were used. To estimate the number of reads per starting template, synthetic control templates were added to each sample at limiting dilution. The Illumina HiSeq System generated 87 bp sequencing reads. The paper's data handling went like this. PCR and sequencing errors were removed by merging closely related sequences with a nearest neighbor algorithm. TCR overlap was defined as the percentage of unique tumor TCR beta sequences that were also found in the peripheral blood of the same patient. The table comes from immuneACCESS by way of TCRdb, which keeps in-frame sequences with V and J called. Part of the clones is missing from these tables; in studies checked, under half for an unresolved V gene and the rest for unknown reasons. The V and J calls and clone size come from that table; D and trimming were worked out from the DNA. For this sample there are roughly 100,000 clones; around 85% appear just once. The top ten clonotypes cover 2.5% to 3.5% of the sample.

Relative to germline, V is missing 8 bases and J is missing 4 bases, with 7 bases of the junction outside any gene match. The CDR3 runs 14 residues from the cysteine to the phenylalanine. Solely the CDR3 DNA is kept, with 42 bases framed from the first base. The germline V gene encodes CDR1 MNHNS and CDR2 SASEGT. To be selected, patients needed enough residual fresh-frozen tumor tissue and more than two years of available survival data. Although molecular status otherwise differed among the glioblastoma patients, no patient had an isocitrate dehydrogenase mutation. PBMC were collected before vaccination, two weeks after the third vaccination, and at tumor progression if tumor progression occurred. Genomic DNA was extracted with the Qiagen DNeasy Blood extraction Kit.

The chain is encoded by TRBV6-1 joined to TRBJ2-2; 7 nucleotides in the junction match TRBD2. This receptor was identified in a human donor with glioblastoma. Sample: blood, taken before dendritic cell vaccination. Here is the DNA: TGTGCCAGCTTGAAGGGAGGGGCCACCGGGGAGCTGTTTTTT. Its protein is CASLKGGATGELFF.